This is a list of T cell receptor beta chains from one sample in a study of T-cell memory formation after mild COVID-19. TCRdb called the 5' RACE reads again in MiXCR, with one record for every CDR3 protein. Counted here are 400,000 to 500,000 distinct CDR3 sequences, roughly 24% occurring once; the ten biggest clones make up about 10%. Sequenced material: PBMCs or a T cell subset sorted from them (not recorded which). These receptors all come from an adult woman who had mild COVID-19 (a few samples of this study predate the infection). Cell type and time point are not known. Both conserved end residues are trimmed from each CDR3. Each record gives: V gene, CDR3 protein.

>TRBV7-9
ASGSVLSSYEQY
>TRBV4-1
ASSQDGGRGEKLF
>TRBV5-5
ASSFTRDSKY
>TRBV5-1
ASSGDRGNEQF
>TRBV4-3
ASSPTLGLAGTDTQY
>TRBV7-8
ASSLREDRGSWEQY
>TRBV7-9
ASSMGGSMVEKLF
>TRBV5-1
ASSRGQAHMNTEAF
>TRBV20-1
SASGVAVTDTQY
>TRBV2
ASKQGASGANVLT
>TRBV5-1
ASSLGTGQHYGYT
>TRBV11-2
ASSWTGTYNSPLH
>TRBV7-3
ASSLRGDTEAF
>TRBV5-1
ASSPSWGLNHEQY
>TRBV27
ASGTNTDTQY
>TRBV5-1
ASSALRGGDSSYEQY